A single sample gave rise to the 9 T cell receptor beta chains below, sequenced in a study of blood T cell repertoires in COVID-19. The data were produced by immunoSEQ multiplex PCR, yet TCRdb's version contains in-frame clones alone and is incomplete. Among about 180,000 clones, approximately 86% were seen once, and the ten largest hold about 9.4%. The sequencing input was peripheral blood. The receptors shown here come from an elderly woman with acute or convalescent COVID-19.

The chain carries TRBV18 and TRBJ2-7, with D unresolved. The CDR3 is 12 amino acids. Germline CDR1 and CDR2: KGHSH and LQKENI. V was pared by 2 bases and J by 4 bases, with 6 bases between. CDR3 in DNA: TGTGCCAGCTCACCAAAGGAGTACGAGCAGTACTTC. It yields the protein CASSPKEYEQYF.

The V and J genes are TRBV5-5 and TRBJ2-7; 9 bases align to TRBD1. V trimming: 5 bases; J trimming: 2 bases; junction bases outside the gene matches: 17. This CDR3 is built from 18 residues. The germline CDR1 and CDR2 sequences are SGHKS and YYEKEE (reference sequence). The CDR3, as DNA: TGTGCCAGCAGTAAACAGGGGGCGGTTGGACTAGTGCCCTACGAGCAGTACTTC. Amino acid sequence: CASSKQGAVGLVPYEQYF.

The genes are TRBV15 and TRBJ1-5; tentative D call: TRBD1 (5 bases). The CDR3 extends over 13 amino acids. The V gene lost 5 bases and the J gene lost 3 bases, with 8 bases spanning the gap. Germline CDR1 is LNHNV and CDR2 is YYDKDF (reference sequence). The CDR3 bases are TGTGCCACCAGCCGGGGGACCAATCAGCCCCAGCATTTT. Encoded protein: CATSRGTNQPQHF.

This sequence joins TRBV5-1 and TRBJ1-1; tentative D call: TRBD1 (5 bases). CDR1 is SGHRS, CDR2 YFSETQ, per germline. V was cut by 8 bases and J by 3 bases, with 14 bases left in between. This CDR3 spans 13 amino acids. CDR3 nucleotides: TGCGCCAGTTCCGGTCAGGGCCACACTGAAGCTTTCTTT. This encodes CASSGQGHTEAFF.

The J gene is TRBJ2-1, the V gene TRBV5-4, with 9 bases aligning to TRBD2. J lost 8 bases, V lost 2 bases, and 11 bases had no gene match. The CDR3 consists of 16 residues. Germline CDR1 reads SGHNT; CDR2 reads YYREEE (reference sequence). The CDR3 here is CASSFGGRAVGDEQFF. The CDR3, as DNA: TGTGCCAGCAGCTTCGGCGGGAGGGCCGTTGGTGATGAGCAGTTCTTC.

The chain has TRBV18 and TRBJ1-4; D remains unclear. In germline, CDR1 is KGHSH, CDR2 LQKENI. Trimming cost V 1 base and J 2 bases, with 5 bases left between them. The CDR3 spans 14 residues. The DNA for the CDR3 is TGTGCCAGCTCACCACGAGGGACTAATGAAAAACTGTTTTTT. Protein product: CASSPRGTNEKLFF.

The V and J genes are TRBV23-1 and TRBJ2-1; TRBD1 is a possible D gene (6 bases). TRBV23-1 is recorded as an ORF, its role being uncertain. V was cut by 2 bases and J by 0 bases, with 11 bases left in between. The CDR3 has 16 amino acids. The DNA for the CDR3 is TGCGCCAGCAGTCAACGGGACACGAGCTCCTACAATGAGCAGTTCTTC. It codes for CASSQRDTSSYNEQFF.

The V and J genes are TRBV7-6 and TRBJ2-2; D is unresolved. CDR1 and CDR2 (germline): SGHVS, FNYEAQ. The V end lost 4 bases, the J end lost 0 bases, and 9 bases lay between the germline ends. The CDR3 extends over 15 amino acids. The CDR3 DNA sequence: TGTGCCAGCAGCTGGAACAGAGCGAACACCGGGGAGCTGTTTTTT. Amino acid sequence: CASSWNRANTGELFF.

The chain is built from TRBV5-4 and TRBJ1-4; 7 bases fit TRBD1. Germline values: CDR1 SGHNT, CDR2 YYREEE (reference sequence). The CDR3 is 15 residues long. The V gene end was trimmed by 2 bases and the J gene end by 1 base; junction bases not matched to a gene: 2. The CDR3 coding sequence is TGTGCCAGCAGCTTTCGACAGGGAACTAATGAAAAACTGTTTTTT. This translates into CASSFRQGTNEKLFF.